A selection of T cell receptor beta chains follows, all from one sample in a study of CD8+ T cells in alopecia areata. Libraries were prepared by immunoSEQ multiplex PCR; TCRdb keeps only in-frame clonotypes and omits some of them. The table shows 200,000 to 250,000 clones, with more than 45% occurring only once. The material sequenced was CD4+ T cells sorted from blood, taken at week 4, from a patient treated with tofacitinib. Receptors were obtained from a human donor with alopecia areata. Each CDR3 is given with its conserved first and last residue. A D gene is named only where the DNA matches it firmly. The size of a clone is reported for some rows only, either as once, few or many, or as a class for expanded clones.

clone_size j_call d_call v_call cdr3_nt cdr3_aa
- TRBJ2-7 TRBD2 TRBV28 TGTGCCAGCAGGACAAGACTCGGACTAGCGGGCACAAGCTCCTACGAGCAGTACTTC CASRTRLGLAGTSSYEQYF
- TRBJ1-2 TRBD1 TRBV2 TGTGCCAGCAATGGACAGGGAGCCAGGGGCTACACCTTC CASNGQGARGYTF
few TRBJ1-2 TRBD1 TRBV29-1 TGCAGCGCCACCGGGACAGGGGGCGCGAGTCGGGGCTACACCTTC CSATGTGGASRGYTF
- TRBJ2-5 TRBD2 TRBV6-5 TGTGCCAGCAGTTACTACGGAGCGGGGGGACAAGAGACCCAGTACTTC CASSYYGAGGQETQYF
- TRBJ2-4 - TRBV30 TGTGCCTGGAGTAACGGGCACATTCAGTACTTC CAWSNGHIQYF
- TRBJ2-4 - TRBV7-8 TGTGCCAGCAGCTTGAGCCTAGCCAAAAACATTCAGTACTTC CASSLSLAKNIQYF
- TRBJ2-3 - TRBV10-3 TGTGCCATCACGGGTCAGGCCACAGATACGCAGTATTTT CAITGQATDTQYF
- TRBJ1-4 - TRBV19 TGTGCCACCCGGAGTACGGCTAATGAAAAACTGTTTTTT CATRSTANEKLFF
- TRBJ1-6 - TRBV27 TGTGCCAGCAGTTTATCATCAGGGGCCCCAAATTCACCCCTCCACTTT CASSLSSGAPNSPLHF
- TRBJ1-6 - TRBV30 TGTGCCTGGACCAAACAGGGATCCTATAATTCACCCCTCCACTTT CAWTKQGSYNSPLHF
- TRBJ2-7 TRBD1 TRBV6-6 TGTGCCAGCAGTTCGAGCTTGACAGGGCTAAGCGAGCAGTACTTC CASSSSLTGLSEQYF
few TRBJ1-1 - TRBV29-1 TGCAGCGTTGTTAAACAGATGAACACTGAAGCTTTCTTT CSVVKQMNTEAFF
- TRBJ2-3 TRBD1 TRBV2 TGTGCCAGCAGTTTGGACAGGGGCGACACAGATACGCAGTATTTT CASSLDRGDTDTQYF
- TRBJ2-7 - TRBV5-1 TGCGCCAGCAGCGAAGAGGGGGGGCCCACGTCCGAGCAGTACTTC CASSEEGGPTSEQYF
- TRBJ2-5 - TRBV7-2 TGTGCCAGCAGCCGACAGATACAAGAGACCCAGTACTTC CASSRQIQETQYF
- TRBJ2-7 - TRBV30 TGTGCCTGGAGGGTTAACAGCTACGAGCAGTACTTC CAWRVNSYEQYF
few TRBJ1-5 TRBD1 TRBV7-9 TGTGCCAGCAGCTTAGGAGGGACAGGTGGACAGCCCCAGCATTTT CASSLGGTGGQPQHF
few TRBJ1-4 - TRBV29-1 TGCAGCGCCCGATATGCAACTAATGAAAAACTGTTTTTT CSARYATNEKLFF
many TRBJ2-5 - TRBV5-1 TGCGCCAGCAGCTTGGAAAGACCCCAAGAGACCCAGTACTTC CASSLERPQETQYF
- TRBJ2-7 TRBD2 TRBV4-2 TGTGCCAGCAGCCAACAACTAGCGTCGCAGCAGTACTTC CASSQQLASQQYF
- TRBJ2-7 - TRBV25-1 TGTGCCAGCAGTCGCGTCCAGTCATCCTACGAGCAGTACTTC CASSRVQSSYEQYF
- TRBJ2-2 TRBD2 TRBV30 TGTGCCTGGAGTTTTACTAGCGGGGGGACCGGGGAGCTGTTTTTT CAWSFTSGGTGELFF
- TRBJ1-4 TRBD1 TRBV30 TGTGCCTGGAGCGGTGGAGGGGGCGGTGAAAAACTGTTTTTT CAWSGGGGGEKLFF
- TRBJ2-6 - TRBV7-3 TGTGCCAGCAGCCGGGTAGCTGGGGCCAACGTCCTGACTTTC CASSRVAGANVLTF
- TRBJ2-4 - TRBV29-1 TGCAGCGTTCAGGGAGTTCTAGCCAAAAACATTCAGTACTTC CSVQGVLAKNIQYF
- TRBJ2-5 - TRBV7-2 TGTGCCAGCAGCTTAGCCAGGGAACAAGAGACCCAGTACTTC CASSLAREQETQYF
- TRBJ2-7 - TRBV7-2 TGTGCCAGCAGTTTAACGGGACTCACCTACGAGCAGTACTTC CASSLTGLTYEQYF
few TRBJ2-3 - TRBV30 TGTGCCTCTGACGGAAGAATACTGAATACGCAGTATTTT CASDGRILNTQYF
- TRBJ2-7 TRBD2 TRBV29-1 TGCAGCGTTGAAGATAGCGGGGGGACCAACTACGAGCAGTACTTC CSVEDSGGTNYEQYF
- TRBJ2-7 - TRBV29-1 TGCAGCGTTGGTCTGCCGGGTAGTGGACCGGAGCAGTACTTC CSVGLPGSGPEQYF
- TRBJ1-1 TRBD1 TRBV27 TGTGCCAGCAGACGAGGGGGCAGTGGCACTGAAGCTTTCTTT CASRRGGSGTEAFF
- TRBJ2-5 - TRBV29-1 TGCAGCGTTGGTCTTACGGTTAAGACCCAGTACTTC CSVGLTVKTQYF
- TRBJ2-3 - TRBV7-2 TGTGCCAGTACAGACAAGTCTAGCACAGATACGCAGTATTTT CASTDKSSTDTQYF
once TRBJ1-1 TRBD1 TRBV9 TGTGCCAGCAGCGTAACCCCCCGCGTGGGACAGGGAATGAACACTGAAGCTTTCTTT CASSVTPRVGQGMNTEAFF
- TRBJ1-2 - TRBV15 TGTGCCACCAGCAGAGCGGACTCTAACTATGGCTACACCTTC CATSRADSNYGYTF
- TRBJ1-4 - TRBV27 TGTGCCAGCAGTTCCCGTCGACAGAATAATGAAAAACTGTTTTTT CASSSRRQNNEKLFF
- TRBJ2-3 - TRBV29-1 TGCAGCGTTGATCTGGGCACAGATACGCAGTATTTT CSVDLGTDTQYF
- TRBJ1-6 - TRBV6-6 TGTGCCAGCAGTACTGGTGGGGAACTCCACTTT CASSTGGELHF
- TRBJ1-1 TRBD1 TRBV18 TGTGCCAGCTCACCACCCGGACAGGGGCGGACTGAAGCTTTCTTT CASSPPGQGRTEAFF
- TRBJ2-4 - TRBV11-2 TGTGCCAGCAGCTTGGATCGGACTAAAAACATTCAGTACTTC CASSLDRTKNIQYF
- TRBJ2-1 TRBD1 TRBV29-1 TGCAGCGTTGACGTGGGACAGGGCGATGAGCAGTTCTTC CSVDVGQGDEQFF
- TRBJ2-7 TRBD2 TRBV7-6 TGTGCCAGCAGCCAAATTAGCGGGGGGGCCGTCGAGCAGTACTTC CASSQISGGAVEQYF
few TRBJ2-3 - TRBV29-1 TGCAGCGTTGCCGGGACCACAGATACGCAGTATTTT CSVAGTTDTQYF
few TRBJ2-2 - TRBV5-1 TGCGCCAGCAGCTTGGTCGGAAACACCGGGGAGCTGTTTTTT CASSLVGNTGELFF
- TRBJ2-7 - TRBV20-1 TGCAGTGCTAGCCCCTACGAGCAGTACTTC CSASPYEQYF
- TRBJ2-7 - TRBV19 TGTGCCAGTAGTATTCCACGGTACTCCTACGAGCAGTACTTC CASSIPRYSYEQYF
- TRBJ2-2 - TRBV4-3 TGCGCCAGCAGCCAAGAAGATAACACCGGGGAGCTGTTTTTT CASSQEDNTGELFF
- TRBJ1-2 - TRBV20-1 TGCAGTGCTAACGCCAGGGAGGGCTACACCTTC CSANAREGYTF
- TRBJ2-3 - TRBV30 TGTGCCTGGAGTGCTACTAGCACAGATACGCAGTATTTT CAWSATSTDTQYF
- TRBJ2-1 - TRBV19 TGTGCCAGTAAGGAGGCCTTTAGCTCCTACAATGAGCAGTTCTTC CASKEAFSSYNEQFF
few TRBJ1-1 - TRBV30 TGTGCCTGGAGTCGCACTGAAGCTTTCTTT CAWSRTEAFF
many TRBJ2-5 TRBD2 TRBV7-2 TGTGCCAGCACCAACGGACTAGCGGGGAAAGAGACCCAGTACTTC CASTNGLAGKETQYF
- TRBJ1-2 - TRBV5-1 TGCGCCAGCAGCCCCGTGATGGGCGCCGGCGGCTACACCTTC CASSPVMGAGGYTF
- TRBJ2-7 TRBD1 TRBV30 TGTGCCTGGAGTGTAAGATTCGGGACAGCGAGCTCCTACGAGCAGTACTTC CAWSVRFGTASSYEQYF
few TRBJ2-1 - TRBV29-1 TGCAGCGTTGAGGAGGGGGGGAACCCCAATGAGCAGTTCTTC CSVEEGGNPNEQFF
- TRBJ1-5 - TRBV7-6 TGTGCCAGCAGCTTAAGGGTGGGTAGCAATCAGCCCCAGCATTTT CASSLRVGSNQPQHF
few TRBJ1-6 - TRBV30 TGTGCCTGGAGGGACAGAGATAATTCACCCCTCCACTTT CAWRDRDNSPLHF